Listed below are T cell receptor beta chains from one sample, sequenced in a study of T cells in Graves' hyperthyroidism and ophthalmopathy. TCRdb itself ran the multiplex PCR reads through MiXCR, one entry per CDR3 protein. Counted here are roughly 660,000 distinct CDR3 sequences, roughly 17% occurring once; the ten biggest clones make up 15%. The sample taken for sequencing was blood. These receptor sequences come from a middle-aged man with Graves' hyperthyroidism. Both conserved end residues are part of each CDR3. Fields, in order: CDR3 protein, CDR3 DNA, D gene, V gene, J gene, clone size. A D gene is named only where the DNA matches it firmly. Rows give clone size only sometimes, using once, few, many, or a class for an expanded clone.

cdr3_aa: CASSSPGGLTENNEQFF; cdr3_nt: TGTGCCAGCAGCTCCCCGGGGGGACTAACAGAAAACAATGAGCAGTTCTTC; d_call: TRBD2; v_call: TRBV7-2; j_call: TRBJ2-1; clone_size: many
cdr3_aa: CASSSQGRNEQFF; cdr3_nt: TGTGCCAGCAGCTCACAGGGGAGGAATGAGCAGTTCTTC; d_call: -; v_call: TRBV11-2; j_call: TRBJ2-1; clone_size: many
cdr3_aa: CASSSGGRAHEQYF; cdr3_nt: TGTGCCAGCAGTTCCGGGGGCAGGGCCCACGAGCAGTACTTC; d_call: -; v_call: TRBV28; j_call: TRBJ2-7; clone_size: -
cdr3_aa: CASSDPLGAAFNSPLHF; cdr3_nt: TGTGCCAGCAGTGATCCGCTCGGTGCAGCTTTTAATTCACCCCTCCACTTT; d_call: -; v_call: TRBV2; j_call: TRBJ1-6; clone_size: -
cdr3_aa: CASSLPGQGGNQPQHF; cdr3_nt: TGTGCCAGCAGCCTTCCCGGACAGGGAGGCAATCAGCCCCAGCATTTT; d_call: TRBD1; v_call: TRBV28; j_call: TRBJ1-5; clone_size: few
cdr3_aa: CASSVGRGRLDEQYF; cdr3_nt: TGTGCCAGCAGCGTAGGGCGGGGAAGGCTTGACGAGCAGTACTTC; d_call: -; v_call: TRBV9; j_call: TRBJ2-7; clone_size: many
cdr3_aa: CATSRDGQGSNEKLFF; cdr3_nt: TGTGCCACCAGCAGAGATGGGCAGGGTTCTAATGAAAAACTGTTTTTT; d_call: -; v_call: TRBV15; j_call: TRBJ1-4; clone_size: many
cdr3_aa: CASSSEGEWTFF; cdr3_nt: TGCGCCAGCAGCTCCGAAGGGGAGTGGACTTTCTTT; d_call: -; v_call: TRBV5-1; j_call: TRBJ1-1; clone_size: many
cdr3_aa: CASSPGQAYEQYF; cdr3_nt: TGTGCCAGCAGCCCGGGACAGGCGTACGAGCAGTACTTC; d_call: TRBD1; v_call: TRBV12-3/TRBV12-4; j_call: TRBJ2-7; clone_size: many
cdr3_aa: CASSLTSGAFDTQYF; cdr3_nt: TGTGCCAGCTCCCTGACTAGCGGTGCGTTCGATACGCAGTATTTT; d_call: TRBD2; v_call: TRBV7-3; j_call: TRBJ2-3; clone_size: many
cdr3_aa: CASWGGQGVPPLHF; cdr3_nt: TGTGCCAGCTGGGGTGGACAGGGGGTACCACCCCTCCACTTT; d_call: TRBD1; v_call: TRBV28; j_call: TRBJ1-6; clone_size: many
cdr3_aa: CASSPTAAMRYF; cdr3_nt: TGTGCCAGCAGTCCGACAGCGGCTATGAGGTACTTC; d_call: -; v_call: TRBV12-3/TRBV12-4; j_call: TRBJ2-5; clone_size: -
cdr3_aa: CASSLTQGGETQYF; cdr3_nt: TGTGCCAGCAGCTTAACACAGGGAGGAGAGACCCAGTACTTC; d_call: -; v_call: TRBV11-2; j_call: TRBJ2-5; clone_size: many
cdr3_aa: CASSYDPSSYNEQFF; cdr3_nt: TGTGCCAGCAGTTACGACCCCAGCTCCTACAATGAGCAGTTCTTC; d_call: -; v_call: TRBV6-6; j_call: TRBJ2-1; clone_size: many
cdr3_aa: CASSQSGSLETQYF; cdr3_nt: TGTGCCAGCAGCCAAAGCGGGAGCTTAGAGACCCAGTACTTC; d_call: TRBD2; v_call: TRBV7-2; j_call: TRBJ2-5; clone_size: few
cdr3_aa: CAWSLTNEKLFF; cdr3_nt: TGTGCCTGGAGTCTAACTAATGAAAAACTGTTTTTT; d_call: -; v_call: TRBV30; j_call: TRBJ1-4; clone_size: -
cdr3_aa: CASSKLAGANTGELFF; cdr3_nt: TGTGCCAGCAGTAAGCTAGCGGGGGCGAACACCGGGGAGCTGTTTTTT; d_call: TRBD2; v_call: TRBV6-1; j_call: TRBJ2-2; clone_size: -
cdr3_aa: CASSLVAGSYEQYF; cdr3_nt: TGTGCCAGCAGCTTAGTGGCAGGTTCCTACGAGCAGTACTTC; d_call: -; v_call: TRBV28; j_call: TRBJ2-7; clone_size: many
cdr3_aa: CASSPLSANYGYTF; cdr3_nt: TGTGCCAGCTCGCCTTTATCAGCTAACTATGGCTACACCTTC; d_call: -; v_call: TRBV11-1; j_call: TRBJ1-2; clone_size: many
cdr3_aa: CSARDSARQNYGYTF; cdr3_nt: TGCAGTGCTAGAGATTCGGCACGACAGAACTATGGCTACACCTTC; d_call: -; v_call: TRBV20-1; j_call: TRBJ1-2; clone_size: -
cdr3_aa: CASSLGTSSVSAGELFF; cdr3_nt: TGTGCCAGCAGCTTAGGAACATCTAGCGTATCAGCCGGGGAGCTGTTTTTT; d_call: -; v_call: TRBV11-3; j_call: TRBJ2-2; clone_size: many
cdr3_aa: CASSSRGRGWGQPQHF; cdr3_nt: TGTGCCAGCAGTTCAAGAGGGAGGGGCTGGGGTCAGCCCCAGCATTTT; d_call: -; v_call: TRBV2; j_call: TRBJ1-5; clone_size: many
cdr3_aa: CASSFVGGGGYEQYF; cdr3_nt: TGTGCCAGCAGCTTCGTGGGGGGGGGCGGGTACGAGCAGTACTTC; d_call: -; v_call: TRBV7-9; j_call: TRBJ2-7; clone_size: few
cdr3_aa: CATSDWDEQYF; cdr3_nt: TGTGCCACCAGTGACTGGGATGAGCAGTACTTC; d_call: -; v_call: TRBV24-1; j_call: TRBJ2-7; clone_size: many
cdr3_aa: CASSYRLTGTADYGYTF; cdr3_nt: TGTGCCAGCAGTTATCGTCTGACGGGGACCGCAGACTATGGCTACACCTTC; d_call: -; v_call: TRBV28; j_call: TRBJ1-2; clone_size: many
cdr3_aa: CASSDFRSQHF; cdr3_nt: TGTGCCAGCAGTGATTTTAGGTCCCAGCATTTT; d_call: -; v_call: TRBV6-1; j_call: TRBJ1-5; clone_size: -
cdr3_aa: CASSPETGFTGELFF; cdr3_nt: TGTGCCAGCTCACCTGAGACAGGGTTCACCGGGGAGCTGTTTTTT; d_call: TRBD1; v_call: TRBV18; j_call: TRBJ2-2; clone_size: -
cdr3_aa: CASSTGREVNIQYF; cdr3_nt: TGTGCCAGTAGCACGGGACGGGAGGTGAACATTCAGTACTTC; d_call: TRBD2; v_call: TRBV19; j_call: TRBJ2-4; clone_size: -
cdr3_aa: CASSPGLWDYSYNEQFF; cdr3_nt: TGTGCCAGCAGCCCCGGGTTGTGGGACTACTCCTACAATGAGCAGTTCTTC; d_call: TRBD2; v_call: TRBV12-3/TRBV12-4; j_call: TRBJ2-1; clone_size: many
cdr3_aa: CASSIDQSRPSYNEQFF; cdr3_nt: TGTGCCAGTAGTATAGACCAGAGTCGGCCCTCCTACAATGAGCAGTTCTTC; d_call: -; v_call: TRBV19; j_call: TRBJ2-1; clone_size: many
cdr3_aa: CASSPPSLMMGNIQYF; cdr3_nt: TGTGCCAGCTCACCGCCCTCGCTGATGATGGGAAACATTCAGTACTTC; d_call: -; v_call: TRBV18; j_call: TRBJ2-4; clone_size: few
cdr3_aa: CASRSPGGNGELFF; cdr3_nt: TGCGCCAGCAGATCCCCGGGGGGGAACGGGGAGCTGTTTTTT; d_call: TRBD2; v_call: TRBV4-1; j_call: TRBJ2-2; clone_size: -
cdr3_aa: CASTGTGGLQPQHF; cdr3_nt: TGTGCCAGCACCGGGACAGGGGGCTTGCAGCCCCAGCATTTT; d_call: TRBD1; v_call: TRBV18; j_call: TRBJ1-5; clone_size: -
cdr3_aa: CASGGTSGSSGGTQYF; cdr3_nt: TGTGCCAGCGGCGGGACTAGCGGGAGTTCCGGGGGTACGCAGTATTTT; d_call: TRBD2; v_call: TRBV19; j_call: TRBJ2-3; clone_size: many
cdr3_aa: CASSRLEVLAGGPSGEQYF; cdr3_nt: TGTGCCAGCAGTCGACTAGAGGTCCTAGCGGGAGGGCCCTCGGGCGAGCAGTACTTC; d_call: TRBD2; v_call: TRBV6-2/TRBV6-3; j_call: TRBJ2-7; clone_size: few
cdr3_aa: CASSQKDTEAFF; cdr3_nt: TGCGCCAGCAGCCAAAAAGACACTGAAGCTTTCTTT; d_call: -; v_call: TRBV4-1; j_call: TRBJ1-1; clone_size: few
cdr3_aa: CSVEVGGGFAYEQYF; cdr3_nt: TGCAGCGTTGAAGTAGGGGGGGGTTTTGCCTACGAGCAGTACTTC; d_call: -; v_call: TRBV29-1; j_call: TRBJ2-7; clone_size: -
cdr3_aa: CASGLYQGAYNEQFF; cdr3_nt: TGTGCTAGTGGTTTGTATCAGGGGGCGTACAATGAGCAGTTCTTC; d_call: TRBD1; v_call: TRBV12-5; j_call: TRBJ2-1; clone_size: many
cdr3_aa: CSARSMVPDNEQFF; cdr3_nt: TGCAGTGCTAGATCAATGGTCCCGGACAATGAGCAGTTCTTC; d_call: -; v_call: TRBV20-1; j_call: TRBJ2-1; clone_size: few
cdr3_aa: CASSPPTGWSNQPQHF; cdr3_nt: TGTGCCAGTAGCCCCCCGACAGGGTGGAGCAATCAGCCCCAGCATTTT; d_call: TRBD1; v_call: TRBV19; j_call: TRBJ1-5; clone_size: -
cdr3_aa: CASSLQSNYGYTF; cdr3_nt: TGTGCCAGCAGTTTACAATCTAACTATGGCTACACCTTC; d_call: -; v_call: TRBV12-3/TRBV12-4; j_call: TRBJ1-2; clone_size: many
cdr3_aa: CSVDQGWDERFF; cdr3_nt: TGCAGCGTTGATCAGGGGTGGGATGAGCGGTTCTTC; d_call: -; v_call: TRBV29-1; j_call: TRBJ2-1; clone_size: -
cdr3_aa: CASSIYTGYTEAFF; cdr3_nt: TGTGCCAGCAGTATCTATACAGGGTACACTGAAGCTTTCTTT; d_call: -; v_call: TRBV28; j_call: TRBJ1-1; clone_size: few
cdr3_aa: CASTRQGFSEQYF; cdr3_nt: TGTGCCAGCACCAGACAGGGTTTTTCCGAGCAGTACTTC; d_call: TRBD1; v_call: TRBV2; j_call: TRBJ2-7; clone_size: many
cdr3_aa: CASSGRGRSTDTQYF; cdr3_nt: TGTGCCAGCAGTGGTCGCGGGAGGAGCACAGATACGCAGTATTTT; d_call: TRBD2; v_call: TRBV2; j_call: TRBJ2-3; clone_size: many
cdr3_aa: CASSWATSGHYNEQFF; cdr3_nt: TGTGCCAGCAGTTGGGCGACTAGCGGACATTACAATGAGCAGTTCTTC; d_call: TRBD2; v_call: TRBV28; j_call: TRBJ2-1; clone_size: few
cdr3_aa: CASSRTGLKAAGTQYF; cdr3_nt: TGTGCCAGCAGCCGAACAGGGTTGAAAGCGGCAGGTACGCAGTATTTT; d_call: -; v_call: TRBV7-2; j_call: TRBJ2-3; clone_size: once
cdr3_aa: CATSPLGDTQYF; cdr3_nt: TGTGCCACCTCACCCTTGGGAGATACGCAGTATTTT; d_call: -; v_call: TRBV15; j_call: TRBJ2-3; clone_size: many
cdr3_aa: CASSEAVFGEPYEQYF; cdr3_nt: TGTGCCAGCAGTGAAGCGGTGTTCGGGGAGCCGTACGAGCAGTACTTC; d_call: -; v_call: TRBV2; j_call: TRBJ2-7; clone_size: many
cdr3_aa: CAWRGGPTGELFF; cdr3_nt: TGTGCCTGGAGAGGCGGGCCCACCGGGGAGCTGTTTTTT; d_call: -; v_call: TRBV30; j_call: TRBJ2-2; clone_size: many
cdr3_aa: CASSPLDWFEQYF; cdr3_nt: TGTGCCAGCTCACCACTCGATTGGTTCGAGCAGTACTTC; d_call: -; v_call: TRBV18; j_call: TRBJ2-7; clone_size: many
cdr3_aa: CATSDSNRLYGYTF; cdr3_nt: TGTGCCACCAGTGATTCGAACAGGCTCTATGGCTACACCTTC; d_call: -; v_call: TRBV24-1; j_call: TRBJ1-2; clone_size: many
cdr3_aa: CASSQDLNREQYF; cdr3_nt: TGTGCCAGCAGCCAAGATCTGAACCGCGAGCAGTACTTC; d_call: -; v_call: TRBV3-1; j_call: TRBJ2-7; clone_size: many
cdr3_aa: CASSRQLGSTDTQYF; cdr3_nt: TGTGCCAGCAGTCGACAGTTGGGAAGCACAGATACGCAGTATTTT; d_call: -; v_call: TRBV2; j_call: TRBJ2-3; clone_size: -
cdr3_aa: CASSHPGLATSSASYEQYF; cdr3_nt: TGTGCCAGCAGTCACCCGGGACTAGCGACCTCCTCGGCTTCCTACGAGCAGTACTTC; d_call: TRBD2; v_call: TRBV6-2/TRBV6-3; j_call: TRBJ2-7; clone_size: -
cdr3_aa: CASSLTPGDGYTF; cdr3_nt: TGTGCCAGCAGCTTAACCCCAGGGGATGGCTACACCTTC; d_call: -; v_call: TRBV7-3; j_call: TRBJ1-2; clone_size: few
cdr3_aa: CASSESGREWFNEQFF; cdr3_nt: TGTGCCAGCAGTGAAAGTGGGCGGGAGTGGTTCAATGAGCAGTTCTTC; d_call: TRBD2; v_call: TRBV2; j_call: TRBJ2-1; clone_size: many